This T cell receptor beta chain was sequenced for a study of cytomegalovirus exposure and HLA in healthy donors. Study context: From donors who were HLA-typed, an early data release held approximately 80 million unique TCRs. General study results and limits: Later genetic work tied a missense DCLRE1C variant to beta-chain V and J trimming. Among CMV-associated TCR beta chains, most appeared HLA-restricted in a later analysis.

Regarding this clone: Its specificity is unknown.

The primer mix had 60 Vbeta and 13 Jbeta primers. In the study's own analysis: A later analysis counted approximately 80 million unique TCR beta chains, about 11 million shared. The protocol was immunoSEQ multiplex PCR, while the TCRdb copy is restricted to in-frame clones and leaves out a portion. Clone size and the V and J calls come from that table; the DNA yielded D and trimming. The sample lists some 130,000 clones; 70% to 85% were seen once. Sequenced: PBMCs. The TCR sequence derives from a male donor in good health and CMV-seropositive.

This chain's CDR3 is CAWSDRGHNYGYTF. The CDR3 nucleotides are TGTGCCTGGAGTGACAGGGGGCATAACTATGGCTACACCTTC. The V and J genes are TRBV30 and TRBJ1-2; the match to TRBD1 covers 9 bases. CDR1 and CDR2 from the germline V gene are GTSNPN and SVGIG (reference sequence). The trim removed 1 base at V and 1 base at J, leaving 1 base unmatched. The CDR3 extends over 14 amino acids.